This is a list of T cell receptor beta chains from one sample in a study of T-cell memory formation after mild COVID-19. A single record per CDR3 protein comes from TCRdb applying MiXCR to the 5' RACE reads. The table has about 350,000 distinct CDR3 sequences, about 13% seen once. The sequenced sample consisted of PBMCs or a T cell subset sorted from them (not recorded which). The receptor set was obtained from a man in his late teens or twenties who had mild COVID-19 (a few samples of this study predate the infection). Cell type and time point are not known. CDR3s include the opening cysteine and the closing phenylalanine or tryptophan. The D gene is left open where the match is weak. Some rows mark clone size as missing; the rest say once, few, many or name a class of expanded clone.

V: TRBV28; J: TRBJ2-1; size: .; D: .; DNA: TGTGCCAGCAACCTAAGACGGAGCTCCTACAATGAGCAGTTCTTC; CDR3: CASNLRRSSYNEQFF
V: TRBV12-5; J: TRBJ2-7; size: .; D: TRBD1; DNA: TGTGCTAGTGGTTTTGGGACAGGGATCTACGAGCAGTACTTC; CDR3: CASGFGTGIYEQYF
V: TRBV6-4; J: TRBJ2-3; size: few; D: TRBD1; DNA: TGTGCCAGCAGTTTCCGGGACAGGGTGTCAGATACGCAGTATTTT; CDR3: CASSFRDRVSDTQYF
V: TRBV19; J: TRBJ2-3; size: .; D: TRBD1; DNA: TGTGCCAGTAGTATGGAAGGGGGCGCAGATACGCAGTATTTT; CDR3: CASSMEGGADTQYF
V: TRBV12-3/TRBV12-4; J: TRBJ1-1; size: .; D: TRBD1; DNA: TGTGCCAGCAGTGCTAGCAGGGGGGCATACACTGAAGCTTTCTTT; CDR3: CASSASRGAYTEAFF
V: TRBV10-3; J: TRBJ1-1; size: .; D: .; DNA: TGTGCCATCAGTCAACGGGGGGACACTGAAGCTTTCTTT; CDR3: CAISQRGDTEAFF
V: TRBV12-3/TRBV12-4; J: TRBJ2-3; size: .; D: .; DNA: TGTGCCAGCAAACCAGGGGGGGGGGCTGCAGATACGCAGTATTTT; CDR3: CASKPGGGAADTQYF
V: TRBV7-3; J: TRBJ2-5; size: .; D: .; DNA: TGTGCCAGCAGCACCAGGGGGGGGGTTGTGGAGACCCAGTACTTC; CDR3: CASSTRGGVVETQYF
V: TRBV7-9; J: TRBJ1-4; size: few; D: .; DNA: TGTGCCAGCAGTCTACTCGGGGGGGCTGAAAAACTGTTTTTT; CDR3: CASSLLGGAEKLFF
V: TRBV7-2; J: TRBJ1-6; size: .; D: .; DNA: TGTGCCAGCAGCTTAGTAGGGGAGTATTCATCCCTCCACTTT; CDR3: CASSLVGEYSSLHF
V: TRBV7-9; J: TRBJ2-4; size: many; D: .; DNA: TGTGCCAGCAGGTTTACAGGGTTGGACATTCAGTACTTC; CDR3: CASRFTGLDIQYF
V: TRBV5-1; J: TRBJ2-1; size: many; D: TRBD2; DNA: TGCGCCAGCAGCCGGCAAACTAGCGGGGGGGCAGATGAGCAGTTCTTC; CDR3: CASSRQTSGGADEQFF
V: TRBV3-1; J: TRBJ2-1; size: .; D: TRBD2; DNA: TGTGCCAGCAGCCGCTGGGAGGGGCTGTCCGATGAGCAGTTCTTC; CDR3: CASSRWEGLSDEQFF
V: TRBV2; J: TRBJ1-5; size: many; D: .; DNA: TGTGCCAGCGGTCCGGGGAGCAATCAGCCCCAGCATTTT; CDR3: CASGPGSNQPQHF
V: TRBV7-2; J: TRBJ1-6; size: .; D: TRBD1; DNA: TGTGCCAGCGGCCGGGACAGTAATTCACCCCTCCACTTT; CDR3: CASGRDSNSPLHF
V: TRBV2; J: TRBJ2-1; size: few; D: .; DNA: TGTGCCAGCCAGCAGGGGCAGAATGAGCAGTTCTTC; CDR3: CASQQGQNEQFF
V: TRBV7-2; J: TRBJ2-4; size: many; D: TRBD2; DNA: TGTGCCAGCAGCCCGGGAGGGGCGGGGGCAGCCAAAAACATTCAGTACTTC; CDR3: CASSPGGAGAAKNIQYF
V: TRBV4-3; J: TRBJ1-2; size: .; D: TRBD1; DNA: TGCGCCAGCAGCCGAGGGACAGGGGGCTTCTATGGCTACACCTTC; CDR3: CASSRGTGGFYGYTF
V: TRBV5-1; J: TRBJ1-1; size: few; D: .; DNA: TGCGCCAGCAGCTTGGATGGGGGGAGGAACACTGAAGCTTTCTTT; CDR3: CASSLDGGRNTEAFF
V: TRBV5-4; J: TRBJ2-6; size: .; D: TRBD1; DNA: TGTGCCAGCACCGGGACAGGCGCCTCTGGGGCCAACGTCCTGACTTTC; CDR3: CASTGTGASGANVLTF
V: TRBV5-1; J: TRBJ2-2; size: .; D: .; DNA: TGCGCCAGCAGCTTGGCTTTCGGGGTTGTAAGAACCGGGGAGCTGTTTTTT; CDR3: CASSLAFGVVRTGELFF
V: TRBV7-9; J: TRBJ1-2; size: .; D: TRBD1; DNA: TGTGCCAGCAGCCGGGACAGGGTGGATGGCTACACCTTC; CDR3: CASSRDRVDGYTF
V: TRBV7-2; J: TRBJ2-3; size: .; D: TRBD2; DNA: TGTGCCAGCAGCTTAGTGCCGGGGGGGCGCACAGATACGCAGTATTTT; CDR3: CASSLVPGGRTDTQYF
V: TRBV11-2; J: TRBJ2-1; size: .; D: TRBD2; DNA: TGTGCCAGCAGCCCCCCTCTAGCGGGGGCGGGTAATGAGCAGTTCTTC; CDR3: CASSPPLAGAGNEQFF
V: TRBV20-1; J: TRBJ2-5; size: few; D: .; DNA: TGCAGTGCTGGGGACGTGGGGAGGGAGACCCAGTACTTC; CDR3: CSAGDVGRETQYF
V: TRBV7-7; J: TRBJ2-5; size: few; D: TRBD2; DNA: TGTGCTAGCAGCTTAGGACCCTCCAGCGGGGGCCAAGAGACCCAGTACTTC; CDR3: CASSLGPSSGGQETQYF
V: TRBV7-2; J: TRBJ2-6; size: .; D: .; DNA: TGTGCCAGCAGCTTTCGGGGCCCCCCTGGGGCCAACGTCCTGACTTTC; CDR3: CASSFRGPPGANVLTF
V: TRBV6-2/TRBV6-3; J: TRBJ1-1; size: .; D: .; DNA: TGTGCCAGCAGTTATAATAGGGTTGTAGGTACCGCTGAAGCTTTCTTT; CDR3: CASSYNRVVGTAEAFF
V: TRBV15; J: TRBJ2-7; size: .; D: .; DNA: TGTGCCACCAGCTCAATCAGGGACTCCTACGAGCAGTACTTC; CDR3: CATSSIRDSYEQYF
V: TRBV15; J: TRBJ2-3; size: .; D: .; DNA: TGTGCCACCAGAGGTACGGGCACAGATACGCAGTATTTT; CDR3: CATRGTGTDTQYF
V: TRBV11-3; J: TRBJ2-1; size: many; D: .; DNA: TGTGCCAGCAGCTTAGCGGGTAATGAGCAGTTCTTC; CDR3: CASSLAGNEQFF
V: TRBV27; J: TRBJ2-3; size: many; D: TRBD1; DNA: TGTGCCAGCAGTTTATCGAGTACAGGGGGCACAGATACGCAGTATTTT; CDR3: CASSLSSTGGTDTQYF
V: TRBV6-6; J: TRBJ2-3; size: .; D: TRBD2; DNA: TGTGCCAGCATCACCGGGACTAGCGCCTGGGGCGCAGATACGCAGTATTTT; CDR3: CASITGTSAWGADTQYF
V: TRBV20-1; J: TRBJ2-1; size: many; D: .; DNA: TGCAGTGCGAAAGCGTTCAAGGCGGGGCAATACAATGAGCAGTTCTTC; CDR3: CSAKAFKAGQYNEQFF
V: TRBV5-1; J: TRBJ2-3; size: once; D: .; DNA: TGCGCCAGCAGCTTGGCTCTAGCGAACGAAGGGGATACGCAGTATTTT; CDR3: CASSLALANEGDTQYF
V: TRBV5-6; J: TRBJ2-5; size: .; D: .; DNA: TGTGCCAGCAGCTTGAAGACTAGTTTGCAAGAGACCCAGTACTTC; CDR3: CASSLKTSLQETQYF
V: TRBV7-3; J: TRBJ2-2; size: .; D: .; DNA: TGTGCCAGCAGCCTACTAGCCCAGGCCGGGGAGCTGTTTTTT; CDR3: CASSLLAQAGELFF
V: TRBV5-6; J: TRBJ2-3; size: .; D: TRBD2; DNA: TGTGCCGTACAGGAGCGGGGGGCAGATACGCAGTATTTT; CDR3: CAVQERGADTQYF
V: TRBV4-1; J: TRBJ1-2; size: .; D: .; DNA: TGCGCCAGCAGCCTAAGTGGGGGAGGGCCTTATGGCTACACCTTC; CDR3: CASSLSGGGPYGYTF
V: TRBV29-1; J: TRBJ2-3; size: .; D: .; DNA: TGCAGCGTTGAGGCCGGGTTAGGGGATACGCAGTATTTT; CDR3: CSVEAGLGDTQYF
V: TRBV7-9; J: TRBJ1-1; size: .; D: .; DNA: TGTGCCAGCAGCTTAGGGTCGGGGGCTTTCTTT; CDR3: CASSLGSGAFF
V: TRBV12-3/TRBV12-4; J: TRBJ1-4; size: few; D: TRBD1; DNA: TGTGCCAGCAGCAAACAGGGGGCTAATGAAAAACTGTTTTTT; CDR3: CASSKQGANEKLFF
V: TRBV7-7; J: TRBJ2-5; size: many; D: .; DNA: TGTGCCAGCAGCTTAGGAGGGGCCCCTCTCCAAGAGACCCAGTACTTC; CDR3: CASSLGGAPLQETQYF
V: TRBV21-1; J: TRBJ2-2; size: .; D: .; DNA: TGTGCCAGCAACCAAGGGCGAGCGGAGAACACCGGGGAGCTGTTTTTT; CDR3: CASNQGRAENTGELFF
V: TRBV2; J: TRBJ2-3; size: few; D: TRBD2; DNA: TGTGCCAGCAGGGACGTACTAGCGGGGGGGCCAGATACGCAGTATTTT; CDR3: CASRDVLAGGPDTQYF
V: TRBV9; J: TRBJ2-7; size: .; D: TRBD1; DNA: TGTGCCAGCAGCGCAGGGGGTAGGTCCTACGAGCAGTACTTC; CDR3: CASSAGGRSYEQYF